This TCR beta chain was found in a study of T cell responses to AZD1222 COVID-19 vaccine (dated by TCRdb to the early 2020s). About the investigation overall: AZD1222 recipients with second doses at about 4 weeks or about 12 weeks were pooled, because spike-specific TCR depth and breadth did not differ between schedules. Trial participants were enrolled into age subgroups of 18-55, 56-69 and 70-plus years, which contained approximately 150, 30 and 60 TCR-sequenced participants, respectively. TCR sequencing was performed for approximately 240 trial participants, of whom about 200 were given two doses of AZD1222 and approximately 26 were given two doses of MenACWY control vaccine.

The meaning of the sample's time point label: baseline before first vaccination. Vaccinee samples came from UK trials COV001 and COV002, including a single-blind randomized controlled phase 2/3 trial of AZD1222 (ChAdOx1 nCoV-19) in healthy adults. For TCRbeta chain sequencing, PBMC samples were collected from trial participants at day 0 and at day 28 after the second dose. The CDR3 regions of human TCRbeta chains were analyzed by immunosequencing. As for the authors' bioinformatics: TCRs in the repertoires were compared against a reference library of SARS-CoV-2-specific TCRs that had been generated with the MIRA antigen-specificity platform. Breadth meant the fraction of unique TCRs that were SARS-CoV-2-associated, whereas depth meant the fraction of total T cells that were SARS-CoV-2-associated. Using the MIRA data, every spike-specific TCR was mapped to the spike region that the TCR reacted to and assigned to either a CD4 or a CD8 class. Log10-transformed breadth and depth values were compared by one-way ANOVA with Sidak's multiple comparisons tests. TCRdb provides this immuneACCESS table in a form limited to in-frame rearrangements. Some clones are lacking; in checked studies, under half of them reflect an unresolved V gene, and why the rest are absent is not known. V, J and clone size are those of that table, while D and trimming were read from the DNA. This sample has 120,000 or so clones in its table, and roughly 86% of those were observed once. The top ten constitute about 9.4% of the sample.

On this clone: Its cognate antigen has yet to be identified. Nothing much larger sits one base from this clone, and base qualities are not available.

CDR1 and CDR2, looked up from the germline V gene (reference sequence), are PRHDT and FYEKMQ. After removal of 0 bases from V and 8 bases from J, the junction retains 7 bases not matched to a gene. The CDR3 contains 16 residues, cysteine and phenylalanine counted. This entry keeps only the CDR3 DNA: 48 bases, framed from base 1. Points the paper makes about the study in general: The vaccine-associated CD4 TCRs covered the entire spike protein, and the dominant responses fell in regions 160-218 and 743-854. In the small 56-69-year group, the increase in depth fell short of significance, most likely because of low power. Conclusions about previously exposed vaccinees are limited because only a handful of AZD1222 recipients were SARS-CoV-2 seropositive at baseline. Participants were mostly white British and included more females than males, and it was suggested by the authors that clonal diversity may have been underestimated. Reportedly, close to half of the unique spike-specific TCRs recognized epitopes lying outside the regions that are mutated in the B.1.351 and B.1.1.7 variants. Because no day 14 peak-response samples were available, the repertoires could be characterized only after the peak T cell response. After two AZD1222 doses, spike-specific TCR breadth and depth were significantly higher than at day 0 and than in MenACWY recipients.

This clonotype was obtained from an adult in good health. This receptor chain uses TRBV13 and TRBJ2-2; the junction holds 9 bases that match TRBD2. The material was peripheral blood, obtained on day 0 of AZD1222 vaccination. The CDR3 in this case is CASSLGLAGASGELFF. The DNA reads as follows: TGTGCCAGCAGCTTAGGACTAGCGGGTGCTTCGGGGGAGCTGTTTTTT.